Listed here are 26 T cell receptor beta chains from one sample, sequenced in a study of type 1 regulatory T cells listed by TCRdb under 2021. Reads for this sample came from an Illumina MiSeq. TCRdb reprocessing: public reads trimmed at Q25 with fastp, clones called with MiXCR, in-frame beta chains kept. Rows merge per CDR3 protein into single entries with the most common DNA and genes. The sample table records about 60,000 distinct CDR3 sequences; 60% to 80% of these occur just once. The top ten clones comprise approximately 1.8% of the sample. These TCRs' antigens remain unknown. What was sequenced was cultured non-Tr1 T cells, either the whole culture or a sorted T cell fraction (not recorded which). Interpreted using the paper, the cell subset or site label stands for: non-Tr1 population from the T-allo10 product. These receptors came from a human donor in good health.

J is TRBJ2-2 and V is TRBV12-3 or TRBV12-4; 10 bases agree with TRBD2. V shed 0 bases, J shed 7 bases, and the junction held 5 bases outside the gene matches. The CDR3 loop spans 16 amino acids. The CDR3 DNA follows: TGTGCCAGCAGTTTAGCGCCGCTAGCGGGAGTCGGGGAGCTGTTTTTT. Residues: CASSLAPLAGVGELFF.

This chain joins TRBV12-3 or TRBV12-4 and TRBJ2-3; D gene unclear. V shed 3 bases and J shed 9 bases, with 7 bases lying between them. This CDR3 has 11 residues. The CDR3 nucleotides read TGTGCCAGCAGTTTGGGATTCACGCAGTATTTT. It translates to CASSLGFTQYF.

This sequence joins TRBV7-2 and TRBJ1-3; tentative D call: TRBD1 (5 bases). The CDR3 length is 14 residues. V was shortened by 5 bases and J by 9 bases, with 17 bases between the two germline ends. CDR1 is SGHTA and CDR2 is FQGNSA in the germline V gene. CDR3 nucleotides: TGTGCCAGCAGCCCCCCGGGGACTCGTGGCACCATATATTTT. It yields the protein CASSPPGTRGTIYF. Drawing the rest from reference TRBV7-2 and TRBJ1-3, the complete variable domain is GAGVSQSPSNKVTEKGKDVELRCDPISGHTALYWYRQSLGQGLEFLIYFQGNSAPDKSGLPSDRFSAERTGGSVSTLTIQRTQQEDSAVYLCASSPPGTRGTIYFGEGSWLTVV.

This clonotype appeared a single time. CDR3 sequence: CASNGGRSNTGELFF. The CDR3 DNA reads TGTGCCAGCAACGGCGGGAGGTCCAACACCGGGGAGCTGTTTTTT. The chain recombines TRBV25-1 with TRBJ2-2; 8 bases line up with TRBD2. J lost 2 bases, V lost 7 bases, and 6 bases had no gene match. This CDR3 is 15 amino acids long. Looked up from germline, CDR1 is MGHDK and CDR2 is SYGVNS.

V usage is TRBV29-1 and J usage is TRBJ2-7; 10 bases are shared with TRBD1. The CDR3 is 13 residues long. Germline V gene lookup returns CDR1 SQVTM and CDR2 ANQGSEA. V lost 6 bases, J lost 3 bases, and 5 bases stayed unmatched. The CDR3 nucleotides read TGCAGCGTAATGGGACAGGGGATCTACGAGCAGTACTTC. This gives the protein CSVMGQGIYEQYF.

The chain couples TRBV7-8 to TRBJ2-1, with TRBD1 matching 8 bases. V lost 5 bases and J lost 6; bases outside the gene matches: 6. Germline values: CDR1 SGHVS, CDR2 FQNEAQ. CDR3 length equals 14 residues. Here the CDR3 DNA reads TGTGCCAGCAGCCGACAGGGGCAATTCAATGAGCAGTTCTTC. This translates into CASSRQGQFNEQFF.

The chain has TRBV5-1 and TRBJ2-7; D is tentatively TRBD1 or TRBD2 (5 bases each). V gave up 0 bases and J gave up 2 bases, with 15 bases separating them. The CDR3 extends over 16 amino acids. The germline V gene has CDR1 SGHRS and CDR2 YFSETQ. In DNA, the CDR3 is TGCGCCAGCAGCTTGGGGTTCGGGGACGCCACCTACGAGCAGTACTTC. It specifies CASSLGFGDATYEQYF.

This chain connects TRBV7-2 to TRBJ1-1, with 7 bases fitting TRBD1. The length of the CDR3 is 15 residues. The J segment lost 0 bases and the V segment lost 5 bases, leaving 6 bases of the junction unmatched. Germline V gene lookup returns CDR1 SGHTA and CDR2 FQGNSA. This CDR3 is CASSHGRGMNTEAFF. DNA for the CDR3: TGTGCCAGCAGCCATGGCAGGGGGATGAACACTGAAGCTTTCTTT.

This clonotype was seen a handful of times. The CDR3, as DNA: TGTGCCAGCAGCTGGACAGGATTAAGCAATCAGCCCCAGCATTTT. Translation: CASSWTGLSNQPQHF. This chain links TRBV5-6 with TRBJ1-5; 7 nucleotides align to TRBD1. Germline trimming cut 3 bases from V and 1 base from J; bases unmatched to any gene: 4. Germline V gene sequence: CDR1 SGHDT, CDR2 YYEEEE. There are 15 residues in the CDR3.

Written as DNA, the CDR3 is TGCGCCAGCAGCTTGGTCGCTAGGGGCAATGAGCAGTTCTTC. Translating gives CASSLVARGNEQFF. The chain couples TRBV5-1 to TRBJ2-1; possible D gene TRBD1, 5 bases. Germline CDR1 SGHRS, CDR2 YFSETQ. The CDR3 sequence is 14 residues long. The ends were cut back, 0 bases at V and 6 bases at J, with 10 bases in the middle.

The genes are TRBV25-1 and TRBJ2-1; 10 nucleotides match TRBD2. In germline, CDR1 is MGHDK, CDR2 SYGVNS. CDR3 length: 14 amino acids. Unmatched junction bases numbered 9, after V lost 6 bases and J lost 10 bases. CDR3 sequence (DNA): TGTGCCAGCAGCACTAGCGGGACGGCCAGGGAGCAGTTCTTC. Amino acid sequence: CASSTSGTAREQFF.

This chain uses TRBV7-3 with TRBJ2-2, with 9 positions matching TRBD1. From germline, CDR1 is SGHTA and CDR2 FQGTGA. The junction had 9 bases not matched to a gene; V was cut back by 5 bases and J by 5 bases. The CDR3 contains 16 residues. The CDR3 is CASSTPGQGGTGELFF. CDR3 nucleotides: TGTGCCAGCAGCACACCGGGACAGGGAGGAACCGGGGAGCTGTTTTTT.

This chain connects TRBV6-2 or TRBV6-3 to TRBJ2-1; 9 bases match TRBD2. The V and J ends lost 6 bases and 15 bases, in that order; junction bases with no gene match: 9. CDR3 length: 12 residues. Germline lookup yields CDR1 MNHEY and CDR2 SVGEGT. The CDR3 region has the DNA TGTGCCAGCAGCAATAGCGGGGGTTATGCGTTCTTC. Residues: CASSNSGGYAFF.

V usage is TRBV10-3 and J usage is TRBJ2-5, with TRBD2 identical over 9 bases. The CDR3 length is 14 residues. Germline V lookup: CDR1 ENHRY, CDR2 SYGVKD. The J segment lost 2 bases and the V segment lost 5 bases, leaving 3 bases of the junction unmatched. DNA of the CDR3: TGTGCCATCAGTAAAGCGGGAGGACAAGAGACCCAGTACTTC. Translation: CAISKAGGQETQYF.

V usage is TRBV7-6 and J usage is TRBJ2-2; TRBD2 is a possible D gene (6 bases). V gave up 1 base and J gave up 4 bases, with 10 bases separating them. The germline gives CDR1 SGHVS, CDR2 FNYEAQ. The CDR3 consists of 15 residues. The CDR3 here is CASSLGLGGTGELFF. The DNA of the CDR3 is TGTGCCAGCAGCTTAGGCCTCGGGGGCACCGGGGAGCTGTTTTTT.

V and J are TRBV7-2 and TRBJ2-7; D unclear. V was cut by 4 bases and J by 6 bases, with 13 bases left in between. This CDR3 is 13 amino acids long. Per the germline V gene, CDR1 is SGHTA and CDR2 is FQGNSA. Written as DNA, the CDR3 is TGTGCCAGCAGCTCCCTGGCGCGAGGCGAGCAGTACTTC. Residues: CASSSLARGEQYF.

The genes are TRBV11-2 and TRBJ2-5, with unresolved D. From germline, CDR1 is SGHAT and CDR2 FQNNGV. Deletions cut 3 bases from V and 4 bases from J, with 9 bases between. The CDR3 has 13 amino acids. CDR3 in amino acids: CASSLLLAETQYF. The CDR3 nucleotides are TGTGCCAGCAGCTTGCTGCTCGCAGAGACCCAGTACTTC.

This chain links TRBV6-5 with TRBJ2-3, with D perhaps TRBD1 (5 bases). Per germline, CDR1 MNHEY and CDR2 SVGAGI. Trimming took off 6 bases at V and 10 bases at J, with 17 bases between the two ends. The length of the CDR3 is 13 residues. The CDR3 loop is CASSQGIGMSQYF. CDR3 in DNA: TGTGCCAGCAGCCAGGGTATTGGAATGTCGCAGTATTTT.

The chain links TRBV9 to TRBJ1-6; D may be TRBD1 (5 bases). V lost 2 bases, J lost 7 bases, and 10 bases lay in between. Germline lookup yields CDR1 SGDLS and CDR2 YYNGEE. This CDR3 spans 14 amino acids. For the CDR3, the DNA is TGTGCCAGCAGCGTCAGGGCTGAGAATTCACCCCTCCACTTT. Translating it yields CASSVRAENSPLHF.

The chain recombines TRBV12-5 with TRBJ2-7; tentatively, D is TRBD1 (5 bases). Deletions cut 5 bases from V and 2 bases from J, with 16 bases between. The CDR3 is 15 amino acids. From germline, CDR1 is LGHNT and CDR2 FRNRAP. CDR3 region: CASGTPLGPTYEQYF. CDR3 in DNA: TGTGCTAGTGGTACGCCGCTGGGGCCAACCTACGAGCAGTACTTC. The whole variable domain, filled in from reference TRBV12-5 and TRBJ2-7, reads DARVTQTPRHKVTEMGQEVTMRCQPILGHNTVFWYRQTMMQGLELLAYFRNRAPLDDSGMPKDRFSAEMPDATLATLKIQPSEPRDSAVYFCASGTPLGPTYEQYFGPGTRLTVT.

The rearrangement uses TRBV5-4 and TRBJ1-1; TRBD1 matches 7 bases. The CDR3 runs 14 residues. Trimming at V came to 5 bases and at J to 4 bases, leaving 8 bases not matched to a gene. From germline, CDR1 is SGHNT and CDR2 YYREEE (reference sequence). The CDR3 nucleotides are TGTGCCAGCAGGCAACGACAGGGACGCACTGAAGCTTTCTTT. It is translated as CASRQRQGRTEAFF.

V and J are TRBV7-2 and TRBJ2-7; D possibly corresponds to TRBD1 (6 bases). Germline-derived CDR1 and CDR2 are SGHTA and FQGNSA. The ends were cut back, 3 bases at V and 9 bases at J, with 18 bases in the middle. The length of the CDR3 is 14 residues. This CDR3 is CASSFTGAGEWQYF. CDR3 nucleotides: TGTGCCAGCAGCTTTACCGGGGCAGGGGAATGGCAGTACTTC.

The chain recombines TRBV4-2 with TRBJ1-2; D gene uncertain. The CDR3 has 15 residues. CDR1 is LGHNA, CDR2 YNFKEQ, per germline. V lost 0 bases to trimming and J lost 5 bases, with 13 bases between them. Here the CDR3 reads CASSQEDTGRYGYTF. For the CDR3, the DNA is TGTGCCAGCAGCCAAGAAGACACTGGCAGGTATGGCTACACCTTC.

In the case of this clonotype: The junction does not match germline at one end; this may be a read error. Here the CDR3 reads CASSRTGSTIYF. CDR3 DNA sequence: TGTGCCAGCAGCCGTACCGGAAGCACCATATATTTT. The chain recombines TRBV7-6 with TRBJ1-3; D not resolved. This CDR3 is built from 12 residues. Germline CDR1 and CDR2: SGHVS and FNYEAQ.

The chain uses TRBV20-1 and TRBJ1-5; D is perhaps TRBD1 (6 bases). The CDR3 has 14 amino acids. V was shortened by 3 bases and J by 5 bases, with 14 bases between the two germline ends. Germline-derived CDR1 and CDR2 are DFQATT and SNEGSKA (reference sequence). The CDR3 DNA sequence: TGCAGTGCTAGTCGGCAGGGGACCGATCAGCCCCAGCATTTT. Translation gives CSASRQGTDQPQHF.

This clonotype was seen more than once but under ten times. The chain joins TRBV7-9 to TRBJ2-1; D is undetermined. The germline V gene encodes CDR1 SEHNR and CDR2 FQNEAQ (reference sequence). The CDR3 covers 13 residues. The V and J ends lost 8 bases and 9 bases respectively, with 17 bases between them. CDR3 sequence (DNA): TGTGCCAGCCGAATCGCGGCAACGAGTGAGCAGTTCTTC. Encoded protein: CASRIAATSEQFF.